This TCR beta chain was captured in a study of blood T cell dynamics during melanoma immunotherapy. Study results and limitations: Clones driving repertoire changes may be melanoma-specific or general immune activation.

Generated by immunoSEQ multiplex PCR, the TCRdb table keeps only in-frame clones and is missing some. Altogether under 15,000 clones are present, roughly 84% being singletons, with the ten largest covering about 4.4%. With 0 bases removed from V and 8 bases from J, the gap between germline ends came to 11 bases. The V gene's germline CDR1 is SGHDT and CDR2 YYEEEE. The CDR3 length is 13 residues. Indicated time point: pre-treatment baseline. Samples come from before therapy and from week 3 after the first blockade cycle. At 12 weeks after first infusion, RECIST 1.1 defined response for most patients. Of note for this clone: Its antigen is as yet unknown.

Sample: blood, taken from a patient treated with checkpoint blockade. The clonotype was recovered from a human donor with melanoma. The gene calls are TRBV5-6 and TRBJ1-2, with a possible D match to TRBD1 (5 bases). CDR3 bases: TGTGCCAGCAGCTTGGCTCCGGGGACGGGCTACACCTTC. As protein: CASSLAPGTGYTF.